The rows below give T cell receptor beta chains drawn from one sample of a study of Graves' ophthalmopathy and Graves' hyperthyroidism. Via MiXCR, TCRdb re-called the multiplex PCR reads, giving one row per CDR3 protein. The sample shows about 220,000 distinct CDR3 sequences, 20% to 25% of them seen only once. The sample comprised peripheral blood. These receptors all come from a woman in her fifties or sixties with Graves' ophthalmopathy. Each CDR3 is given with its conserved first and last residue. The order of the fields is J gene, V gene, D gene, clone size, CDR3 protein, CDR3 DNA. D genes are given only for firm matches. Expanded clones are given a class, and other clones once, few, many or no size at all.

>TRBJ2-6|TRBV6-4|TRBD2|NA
CASSGLAGHSGANVLTF
TGTGCCAGCAGTGGACTAGCGGGCCACTCTGGGGCCAACGTCCTGACTTTC
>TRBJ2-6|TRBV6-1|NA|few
CASTEGITSGANVLTF
TGTGCCAGCACCGAGGGGATCACCTCTGGGGCCAACGTCCTGACTTTC
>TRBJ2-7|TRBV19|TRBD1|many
CASLTGGDEQYF
TGTGCCAGCCTTACAGGGGGAGACGAGCAGTACTTC
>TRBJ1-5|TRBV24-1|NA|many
CATSDGLNQPQHF
TGTGCCACCAGTGATGGGCTCAATCAGCCCCAGCATTTT
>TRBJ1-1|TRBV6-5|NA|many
CASTGGRPNTEAFF
TGTGCCAGCACCGGGGGCAGACCGAACACTGAAGCTTTCTTT
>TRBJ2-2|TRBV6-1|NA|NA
CASSSMAQAGELFF
TGTGCCAGCAGCAGTATGGCTCAGGCCGGGGAGCTGTTTTTT
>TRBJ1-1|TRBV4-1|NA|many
CASRPPGALNTGAFF
TGCGCCAGCAGACCACCTGGGGCACTGAACACTGGAGCTTTCTTT
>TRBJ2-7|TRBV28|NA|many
CASSFSGGYEQYF
TGTGCCAGCAGTTTTTCCGGGGGATACGAGCAGTACTTC
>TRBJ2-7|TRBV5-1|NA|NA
CASSLGSNTYEQYF
TGCGCCAGCAGCTTGGGTTCAAATACCTACGAGCAGTACTTC
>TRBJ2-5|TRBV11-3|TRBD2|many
CASSFPPLIGEGETQYF
TGTGCCAGCAGCTTTCCCCCCCTCATAGGGGAGGGAGAGACCCAGTACTTC
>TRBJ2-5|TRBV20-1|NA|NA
CSAGILGSNQETQYF
TGCAGTGCTGGTATCCTTGGGAGCAACCAAGAGACCCAGTACTTC
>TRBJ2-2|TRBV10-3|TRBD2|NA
CAISDLREARGGELFF
TGTGCCATCAGTGATTTGCGGGAGGCCAGGGGCGGGGAGCTGTTTTTT
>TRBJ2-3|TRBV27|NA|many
CASSLGSFTDTQYF
TGTGCCAGCAGTTTGGGCAGCTTCACAGATACGCAGTATTTT
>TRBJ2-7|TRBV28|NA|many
CASGTDRTYEQYF
TGTGCCAGCGGAACGGACAGAACCTACGAGCAGTACTTC
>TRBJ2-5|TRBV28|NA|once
CASSLGGGQSQKTQYF
TGTGCCAGCAGTTTAGGGGGAGGACAGTCCCAAAAGACCCAGTACTTC
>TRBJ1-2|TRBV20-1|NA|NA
CSARAGTGYGYTF
TGCAGTGCTAGAGCCGGGACGGGCTATGGCTACACCTTC
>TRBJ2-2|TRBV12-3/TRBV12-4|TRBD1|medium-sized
CASTWTGNTGELFF
TGTGCCAGCACCTGGACAGGGAACACCGGGGAGCTGTTTTTT
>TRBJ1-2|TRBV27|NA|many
CASSLSAPDSKLYGYTF
TGTGCCAGCAGTTTATCTGCCCCCGACAGCAAGCTCTATGGCTACACCTTC